This T cell receptor (beta chain) was observed in a study of early T cells in non-severe SARS-CoV-2 infection. Trimming stripped 4 bases from V and 12 bases from J, with 7 bases between. Per germline, CDR1 SNHLY and CDR2 FYNNEI. The CDR3 is made up of 10 amino acids. TCRdb independently ran MiXCR on the 5' RACE reads; one entry per CDR3 protein. The table includes fewer than 40,000 distinct CDR3 sequences, around 7% detected once. This clonotype has more than one count but fewer than ten. The source material was whole blood. The V call is TRBV2, the J call TRBJ2-1; D not certain. The sequence came from an adult who was a healthcare worker with PCR-confirmed SARS-CoV-2 infection or an uninfected control (not recorded which). The CDR3 DNA sequence: TGTGCCAGCAGTGTACTGGTGCAGTTCTTC. The encoded protein is CASSVLVQFF.